This passage covers 29 T cell receptor beta chains from one sample sequenced in a study of blood T cell repertoires in COVID-19. The table came from immunoSEQ multiplex PCR; TCRdb's copy has only in-frame clones and leaves some out. The sample has around 60,000 clones, approximately 72% seen once. What was sequenced was peripheral blood. The receptors were gathered from a woman in her seventies with COVID-19, enrolled during active disease.

This clone is a singleton in its sample. CDR3 sequence: CASSLNGQLGSYGYTF. CDR3 nucleotide sequence: TGTGCCAGCAGTTTGAACGGACAGCTGGGGTCCTATGGCTACACCTTC. The chain has TRBV27 and TRBJ1-2; weak D call: TRBD1 (6 bases). The CDR3 is 16 amino acids. With 3 bases removed from V and 4 bases from J, the gap between germline ends came to 18 bases. Looked up from germline, CDR1 is MNHEY and CDR2 is SMNVEV (reference sequence).

The V gene is TRBV4-1, the J gene TRBJ2-5, with D possibly being TRBD1 (5 bases). The CDR3 is made up of 15 amino acids. Trimming stripped 0 bases from V and 5 bases from J, with 13 bases between. Germline CDR1 and CDR2: MGHRA and YSYEKL. In DNA form, the CDR3 reads TGCGCCAGCAGCCAAGATGGACACAACGTGGAGACCCAGTACTTC. Amino acid sequence: CASSQDGHNVETQYF.

The genes are TRBV6-6 and TRBJ1-3, with 7 bases identical to TRBD1. V lost 7 bases and J lost 0; bases outside the gene matches: 6. This CDR3 has 15 amino acids. Germline CDR1 reads MNHNY; CDR2 reads SVGAGI (reference sequence). The CDR3 nucleotides read TGTGCCAGCAAATCCGGGGACAGCTCTGGAAACACCATATATTTT. Protein product: CASKSGDSSGNTIYF.

J is TRBJ1-2 and V is TRBV19; 9 nucleotides align to TRBD1. Trimming at V came to 5 bases and at J to 7 bases, leaving 8 bases not matched to a gene. There are 14 residues in the CDR3. Germline V gene lookup returns CDR1 LNHDA and CDR2 SQIVND (reference sequence). The CDR3 region has the DNA TGTGCCAGTAGTCCCCGGACAGGGGTTGGTGGCTACACCTTC. It is translated as CASSPRTGVGGYTF.

The chain uses TRBV5-1 and TRBJ2-1, with 9 bases identical to TRBD2. Germline V CDR1 and CDR2: SGHRS, YFSETQ. The CDR3 consists of 14 residues. V was clipped by 1 base and J by 9 bases; unmatched bases: 5. CDR3 region: CASSLLAGEVEQFF. The CDR3 DNA is TGCGCCAGCAGCTTGTTAGCGGGAGAGGTTGAGCAGTTCTTC. Looking up the rest from reference TRBV5-1 and TRBJ2-1 gives the full variable domain: KAGVTQTPRYLIKTRGQQVTLSCSPISGHRSVSWYQQTPGQGLQFLFEYFSETQRNKGNFPGRFSGRQFSNSRSEMNVSTLELGDSALYLCASSLLAGEVEQFFGPGTRLTVL.

The chain has TRBV7-6 and TRBJ2-5, with TRBD2 matching over 9 bases. The trim removed 5 bases at V and 0 bases at J, leaving 7 bases unmatched. The CDR3 is 16 residues long. Looked up from germline, CDR1 is SGHVS and CDR2 is FNYEAQ. CDR3 amino acids: CASSPIAGDDQETQYF. CDR3 DNA sequence: TGTGCCAGCAGCCCCATAGCGGGGGACGACCAAGAGACCCAGTACTTC.

This clone was counted only a few times. The V gene is TRBV2, the J gene TRBJ1-2; D call uncertain. V was clipped by 2 bases and J by 4 bases, with 14 bases between them. The CDR3 length is 15 residues. Looked up from germline, CDR1 is SNHLY and CDR2 is FYNNEI. DNA of the CDR3: TGTGCCAGCAGTGAAAACATGCGGCGGATCTATGGCTACACCTTC. This translates into CASSENMRRIYGYTF. Full variable domain (outside the CDR3, taken from reference TRBV2 and TRBJ1-2): EPEVTQTPSHQVTQMGQEVILRCVPISNHLYFYWYRQILGQKVEFLVSFYNNEISEKSEIFDDQFSVERPDGSNFTLKIRSTKLEDSAMYFCASSENMRRIYGYTFGSGTRLTVV.

The genes are TRBV9 and TRBJ2-3, with 10 positions matching TRBD2. The germline gives CDR1 SGDLS, CDR2 YYNGEE. The CDR3 runs 17 residues. Trimming at V came to 4 bases and at J to 0 bases, leaving 8 bases not matched to a gene. CDR3 protein: CASSLGTSASSTDTQYF. The CDR3 DNA sequence: TGTGCCAGCAGCCTGGGGACTAGCGCCTCTAGCACAGATACGCAGTATTTT.

This clone was picked up one time. The J gene is TRBJ2-1, the V gene TRBV9; possible D gene TRBD2, 6 bases. This CDR3 spans 14 amino acids. CDR1 is SGDLS and CDR2 is YYNGEE in the germline V gene. V shed 6 bases and J shed 4 bases, with 14 bases lying between them. The CDR3 loop reads CASNVGGPYNEQFF. CDR3 in DNA: TGTGCCAGCAATGTGGGAGGACCGTACAATGAGCAGTTCTTC.

This clone was counted once. CDR3 DNA: TGTGCCAGCAGTACCGGGACAGCCAACACCGGGGAGCTGTTTTTT. Translated: CASSTGTANTGELFF. The chain uses TRBV28 and TRBJ2-2; TRBD1 agrees at 7 bases. CDR1 and CDR2 from the germline V gene are MDHEN and SYDVKM. Losses at the gene ends were 5 bases for V and 2 bases for J; bases not matched to a gene: 5. CDR3 length: 15 residues.

The J gene is TRBJ1-6, the V gene TRBV4-3, with a possible D match to TRBD1 (5 bases). CDR3 length equals 16 residues. V dropped 0 bases and J dropped 9 bases, with 15 bases sitting between them. The germline gives CDR1 LGHNA, CDR2 YSLEER. In DNA, the CDR3 is TGCGCCAGCAGCCAAGATCGGTCCGGGGGAGGTTCACCCCTCCACTTT. Amino acids: CASSQDRSGGGSPLHF.

The chain couples TRBV9 to TRBJ1-4; D is ambiguous. The CDR3 is 14 residues long. V lost 0 bases and J lost 3, with 6 bases in between. Per germline, CDR1 SGDLS and CDR2 YYNGEE. The CDR3 DNA is TGTGCCAGCAGCGTAGCAGGATCTAATGAAAAACTGTTTTTT. This translates into CASSVAGSNEKLFF.

The genes are TRBV5-1 and TRBJ1-6; the D is unclear. V was pared by 2 bases and J by 11 bases, with 11 bases between. There are 13 residues in the CDR3. Germline V lookup: CDR1 SGHRS, CDR2 YFSETQ. Written as DNA, the CDR3 is TGCGCCAGCAGCTTCAGCCGGGAGCCACCCCTCCACTTT. Translating it yields CASSFSREPPLHF.

This clone showed up many times. V is TRBV20-1 and J is TRBJ1-2; 9 bases map to TRBD1. V gave up 5 bases and J gave up 8 bases; unmatched junction bases: 3. The CDR3 covers 11 residues. The germline gives CDR1 DFQATT, CDR2 SNEGSKA (reference sequence). The chain's CDR3 is CSAGQGYGYTF. In DNA, the CDR3 is TGCAGTGCTGGACAGGGGTACGGCTACACCTTC.

In DNA, the CDR3 is TGTGCCAGCCCTGCACTTCTAGCGGGAGAAACAGATACGCAGTATTTT. Protein sequence: CASPALLAGETDTQYF. V is TRBV21-1 and J is TRBJ2-3; TRBD2 is taken as the D call from the table, unchecked against the DNA. TRBV21-1 has pseudogene status. The CDR3 is 16 residues long.

The V call is TRBV14, the J call TRBJ2-2; D might be TRBD1 (6 bases). Trimming left V 1 base short and J 5 bases short, with 11 bases between. Germline loops: CDR1 SGHDN, CDR2 FVKESK. This CDR3 region has 15 residues. The CDR3 protein is CASSQARGQTGELFF. The CDR3 DNA follows: TGTGCCAGCAGCCAAGCCAGGGGTCAAACCGGGGAGCTGTTTTTT.

The CDR3 loop is CASSLAGQGNTEAFF. Written as DNA, the CDR3 is TGTGCCAGCAGCTTGGCCGGACAGGGGAACACTGAAGCTTTCTTT. V is TRBV5-4 and J is TRBJ1-1; 8 bases agree with TRBD1. The CDR3 is 15 residues long. V lost 0 bases, J lost 1 base, and 2 bases stayed unmatched. Germline V gene lookup returns CDR1 SGHNT and CDR2 YYREEE (reference sequence).

The chain combines TRBV18 with TRBJ1-5, with a possible D match to TRBD1 (6 bases). V was pared by 2 bases and J by 7 bases, with 15 bases between. Looked up from germline, CDR1 is KGHSH and CDR2 is LQKENI. This CDR3 has 15 residues. CDR3 sequence (DNA): TGTGCCAGCTCACCATCAGGGGTCGACGACCAGCCCCAGCATTTT. It is translated as CASSPSGVDDQPQHF.

V is TRBV5-1 and J is TRBJ2-7; 10 nucleotides agree with TRBD2. Germline CDR1 is SGHRS and CDR2 is YFSETQ. Unmatched junction bases numbered 5, after V lost 0 bases and J lost 2 bases. The CDR3 length is 16 residues. The CDR3 region is CASSLGGLATTYEQYF. CDR3 nucleotides: TGCGCCAGCAGCTTGGGGGGACTAGCGACGACCTACGAGCAGTACTTC.

This clone was detected once. This chain joins TRBV6-5 and TRBJ2-1, with TRBD2 identical over 8 bases. The germline V gene encodes CDR1 MNHEY and CDR2 SVGAGI. The CDR3 consists of 14 residues. V trimming: 8 bases; J trimming: 5 bases; junction bases outside the gene matches: 8. The CDR3: CASRSGGQNNEQFF. CDR3 coding DNA: TGTGCCAGCCGGAGCGGGGGCCAAAACAATGAGCAGTTCTTC.

The J gene is TRBJ1-6, the V gene TRBV2; D uncertain. CDR3 length equals 13 residues. Trimming took off 4 bases at V and 16 bases at J, with 17 bases between the two ends. Germline lookup yields CDR1 SNHLY and CDR2 FYNNEI. CDR3: CASSGPSLAGLHF. The CDR3 DNA follows: TGTGCCAGCAGTGGCCCGTCTCTGGCGGGGCTCCACTTT.

In its sample, this clone was seen many times. This chain connects TRBV7-9 to TRBJ2-2, with D uncertain. There are 14 residues in the CDR3. V lost 2 bases, J lost 6 bases, and 10 bases lay in between. CDR1 is SEHNR, CDR2 FQNEAQ, per germline (reference sequence). This chain's CDR3 is CASSLSPRPGELFF. In DNA, the CDR3 is TGTGCCAGCAGCTTATCTCCTAGGCCCGGGGAGCTGTTTTTT.

This chain uses TRBV30 with TRBJ1-5, with TRBD1 identical over 8 bases. This CDR3 is 15 amino acids long. The V gene's germline CDR1 is GTSNPN and CDR2 SVGIG (reference sequence). The ends lost 2 bases at V and 2 bases at J; junction bases unmatched: 5. Here the CDR3 DNA reads TGTGCCTGGAGTTCCCCGGGACAGGGCAATCAGCCCCAGCATTTT. This sequence encodes CAWSSPGQGNQPQHF.

The chain has TRBV13 and TRBJ1-5; D gene ambiguous. V was trimmed by 3 bases and J by 1 base, leaving 7 bases between them. The CDR3 has 14 amino acids. Germline assignment: CDR1 PRHDT and CDR2 FYEKMQ (reference sequence). The CDR3 is CASSFSSSNQPQHF. The CDR3 coding sequence is TGTGCCAGCAGCTTCAGTAGCAGCAATCAGCCCCAGCATTTT.

This clone was picked up a small number of times. The chain joins TRBV9 to TRBJ1-5; TRBD1 is a possible D gene (6 bases). V was shortened by 0 bases and J by 6 bases, with 10 bases between the two germline ends. The CDR3 runs 14 residues. Germline CDR1 SGDLS, CDR2 YYNGEE. The CDR3 coding sequence is TGTGCCAGCAGCGTAGGAACAGGGACTCAGCCCCAGCATTTT. This translates into CASSVGTGTQPQHF.

This chain links TRBV5-5 with TRBJ2-5, with 9 bases aligning to TRBD2. Germline V gene data show CDR1 as SGHKS and CDR2 as YYEKEE (reference sequence). This CDR3 contains 16 residues. V shed 0 bases and J 3 bases; nucleotides not matched to a gene: 6. CDR3 loop: CASSLGGGGREETQYF. The CDR3 DNA is TGTGCCAGCAGCTTGGGCGGGGGGGGGCGGGAAGAGACCCAGTACTTC.

The chain couples TRBV27 to TRBJ2-1; perhaps TRBD1 as D (6 bases). The CDR3 length is 17 residues. Trimming took off 2 bases at V and 5 bases at J, with 19 bases between the two ends. The germline V gene has CDR1 MNHEY and CDR2 SMNVEV (reference sequence). The CDR3 DNA reads TGTGCCAGCAGTTTACGGTCGGGACGGGACAAGGACAATGAGCAGTTCTTC. Encoded protein: CASSLRSGRDKDNEQFF.

V and J are TRBV4-2 and TRBJ2-5, with D possibly matching TRBD2 (5 bases). CDR3 size: 15 residues. CDR1 is LGHNA and CDR2 is YNFKEQ in the germline V gene. The V and J ends lost 0 bases and 1 base respectively, with 9 bases between them. In DNA, the CDR3 is TGTGCCAGCAGCCAAGAGTTAGCGAGCCAAGAGACCCAGTACTTC. Protein sequence: CASSQELASQETQYF.

The chain is built from TRBV7-8 and TRBJ1-4; D perhaps matches TRBD1 (5 bases). Germline V gene sequence: CDR1 SGHVS, CDR2 FQNEAQ. The V end was cut by 1 base, the J end by 2 bases, with 11 bases between. The CDR3 is made up of 16 amino acids. CDR3 DNA sequence: TGTGCCAGCAGCTTAGGGGGGGGACCGACTAATGAAAAACTGTTTTTT. Encoded protein: CASSLGGGPTNEKLFF.